This T cell receptor (beta chain) was retrieved from a study of T cells in Graves' hyperthyroidism and ophthalmopathy. Study-level results: Most thyroid clonotypes with frequency above 0.001 were detected in blood.

This clonotype was counted only a few times. Its antigen remains unidentified. The cohort's ophthalmopathy patients, a group with duration under 3 months, had a Clinical Activity Score of at least 3 and a NOSPECS grade of at least 4. Clinical symptoms, serum thyroxine, TRAb, thyroid ultrasound and orbital computed tomography informed diagnoses. Germline CDR1 and CDR2: LNHNV and YYDKDF (reference sequence). The CDR3 has 14 amino acids. The trim removed 7 bases at V and 2 bases at J, leaving 4 bases unmatched. Amplified regions were TCR beta CDR3 sequences from RNA transcripts. The study used the HTBI primer set for a first-round RT-PCR of the TCR CDR3. TCRdb itself ran the multiplex PCR reads through MiXCR, one entry per CDR3 protein. Among nearly 600,000 distinct CDR3 sequences listed, 14% were seen once.

The clonotype comes from a woman under 30 with Graves' ophthalmopathy. The sequenced material came from blood. The V gene is TRBV15, the J gene TRBJ1-2; TRBD1 agrees at 10 bases. The CDR3 here is CATNLDRGNYGYTF. CDR3 bases: TGTGCCACCAACCTGGACAGGGGGAACTATGGCTACACCTTC.